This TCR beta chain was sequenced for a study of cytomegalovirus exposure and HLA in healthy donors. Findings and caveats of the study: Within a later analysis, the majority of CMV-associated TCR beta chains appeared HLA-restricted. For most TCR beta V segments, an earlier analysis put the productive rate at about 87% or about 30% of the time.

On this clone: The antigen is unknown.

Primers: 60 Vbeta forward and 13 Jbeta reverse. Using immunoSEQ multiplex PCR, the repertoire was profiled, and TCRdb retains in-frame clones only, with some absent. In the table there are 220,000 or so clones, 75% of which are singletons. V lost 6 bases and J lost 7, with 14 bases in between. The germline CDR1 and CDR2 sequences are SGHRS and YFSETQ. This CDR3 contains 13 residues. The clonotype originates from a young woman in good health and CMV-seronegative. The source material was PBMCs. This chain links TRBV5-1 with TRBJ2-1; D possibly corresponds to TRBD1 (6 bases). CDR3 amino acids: CASTTVRGNEQFF. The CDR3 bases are TGCGCCAGCACCACAGTCAGGGGTAATGAGCAGTTCTTC.